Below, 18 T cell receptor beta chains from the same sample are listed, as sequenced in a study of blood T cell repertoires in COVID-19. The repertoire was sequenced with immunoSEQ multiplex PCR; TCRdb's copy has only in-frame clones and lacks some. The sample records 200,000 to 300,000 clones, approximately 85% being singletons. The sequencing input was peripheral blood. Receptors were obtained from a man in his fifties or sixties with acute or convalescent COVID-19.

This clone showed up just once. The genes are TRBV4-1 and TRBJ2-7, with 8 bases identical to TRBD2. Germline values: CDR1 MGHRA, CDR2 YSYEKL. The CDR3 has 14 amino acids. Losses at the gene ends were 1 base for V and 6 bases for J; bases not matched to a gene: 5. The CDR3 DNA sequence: TGCGCCAGCAGCCAAGCGGGGGGGCCATTCGAGCAGTACTTC. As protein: CASSQAGGPFEQYF.

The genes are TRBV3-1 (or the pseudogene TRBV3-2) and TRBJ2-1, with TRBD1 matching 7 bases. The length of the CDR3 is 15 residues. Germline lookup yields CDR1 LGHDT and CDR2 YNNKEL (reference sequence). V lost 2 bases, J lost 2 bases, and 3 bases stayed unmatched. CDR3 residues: CASSQTGAAYNEQFF. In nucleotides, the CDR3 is TGTGCCAGCAGCCAAACAGGGGCGGCCTACAATGAGCAGTTCTTC.

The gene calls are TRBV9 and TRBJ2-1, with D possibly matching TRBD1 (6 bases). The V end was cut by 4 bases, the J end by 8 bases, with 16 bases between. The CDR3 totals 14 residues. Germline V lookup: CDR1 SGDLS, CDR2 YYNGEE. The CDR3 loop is CASSLTGSGHEQFF. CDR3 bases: TGTGCCAGCAGCCTCACAGGGTCCGGGCATGAGCAGTTCTTC.

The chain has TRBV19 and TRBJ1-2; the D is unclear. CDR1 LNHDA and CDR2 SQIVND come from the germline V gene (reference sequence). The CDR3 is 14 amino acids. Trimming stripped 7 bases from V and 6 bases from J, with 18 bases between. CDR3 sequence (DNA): TGTGCCAGTACCCCTCAGAGGAGTTGGGATGGCTACACCTTC. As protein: CASTPQRSWDGYTF.

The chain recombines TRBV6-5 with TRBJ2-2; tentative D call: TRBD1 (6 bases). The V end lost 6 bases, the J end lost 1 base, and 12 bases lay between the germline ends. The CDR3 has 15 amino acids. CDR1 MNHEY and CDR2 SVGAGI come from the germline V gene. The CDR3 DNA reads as TGTGCCAGCAGAGCCCCGGGACAGAACACCGGGGAGCTGTTTTTT. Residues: CASRAPGQNTGELFF.

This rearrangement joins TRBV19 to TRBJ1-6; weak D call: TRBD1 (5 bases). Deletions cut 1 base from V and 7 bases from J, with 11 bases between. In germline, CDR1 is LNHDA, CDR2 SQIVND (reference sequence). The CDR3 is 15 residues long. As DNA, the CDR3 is TGTGCCAGTAGTATAGTAAGGGGCGAGAATTCACCCCTCCACTTT. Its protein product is CASSIVRGENSPLHF.

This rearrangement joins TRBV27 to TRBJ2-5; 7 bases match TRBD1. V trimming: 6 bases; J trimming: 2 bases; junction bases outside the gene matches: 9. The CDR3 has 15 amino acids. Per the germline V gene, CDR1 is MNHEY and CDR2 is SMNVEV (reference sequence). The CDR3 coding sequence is TGTGCCAGCAGAATGGTCACGGGACAGCAAGAGACCCAGTACTTC. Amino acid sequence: CASRMVTGQQETQYF.

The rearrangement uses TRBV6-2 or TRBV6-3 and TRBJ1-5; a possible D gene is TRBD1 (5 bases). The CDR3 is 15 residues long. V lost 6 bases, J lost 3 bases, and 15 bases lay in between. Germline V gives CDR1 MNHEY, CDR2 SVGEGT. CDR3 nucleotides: TGTGCCAGCAGCAGAACAGGCGAATACAATCAGCCCCAGCATTTT. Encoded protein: CASSRTGEYNQPQHF.

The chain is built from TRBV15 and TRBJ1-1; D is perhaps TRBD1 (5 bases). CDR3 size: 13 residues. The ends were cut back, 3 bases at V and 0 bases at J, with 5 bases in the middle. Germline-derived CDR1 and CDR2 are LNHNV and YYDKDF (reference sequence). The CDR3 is CATSSRVNTEAFF. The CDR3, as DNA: TGTGCCACCAGCAGCAGGGTGAACACTGAAGCTTTCTTT.

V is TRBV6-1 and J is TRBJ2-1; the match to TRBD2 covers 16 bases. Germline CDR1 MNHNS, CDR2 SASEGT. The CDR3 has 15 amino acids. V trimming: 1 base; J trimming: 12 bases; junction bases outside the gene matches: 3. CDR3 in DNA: TGTGCCAGCAGTGAAGGGGGACTAGCGGGAGGGTCGCAGTTCTTC. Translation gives CASSEGGLAGGSQFF.

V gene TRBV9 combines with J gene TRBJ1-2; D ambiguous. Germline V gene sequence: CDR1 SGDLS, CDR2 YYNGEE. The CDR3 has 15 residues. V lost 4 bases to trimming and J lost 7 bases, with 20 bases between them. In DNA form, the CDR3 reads TGTGCCAGCAGCCTCACCAGGCAGCCTTTAGGTGGCTACACCTTC. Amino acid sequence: CASSLTRQPLGGYTF.

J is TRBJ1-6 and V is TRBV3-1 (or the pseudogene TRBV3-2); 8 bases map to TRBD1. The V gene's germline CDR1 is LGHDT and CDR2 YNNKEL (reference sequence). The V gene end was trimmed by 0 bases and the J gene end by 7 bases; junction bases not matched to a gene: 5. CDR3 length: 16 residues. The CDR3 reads CASSQDPGQGNSPLHF. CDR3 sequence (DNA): TGTGCCAGCAGCCAAGACCCCGGACAGGGAAATTCACCCCTCCACTTT.

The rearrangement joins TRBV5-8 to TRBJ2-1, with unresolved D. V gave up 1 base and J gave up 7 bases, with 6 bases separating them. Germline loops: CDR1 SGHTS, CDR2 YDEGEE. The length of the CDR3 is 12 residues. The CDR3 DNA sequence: TGTGCCAGCAGCTTGCGGTGGAATGAGCAGTTCTTC. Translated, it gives CASSLRWNEQFF.

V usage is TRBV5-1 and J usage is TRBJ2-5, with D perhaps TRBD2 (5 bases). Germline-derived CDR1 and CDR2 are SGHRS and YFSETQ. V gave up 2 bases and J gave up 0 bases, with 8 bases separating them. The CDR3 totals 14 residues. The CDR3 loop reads CASSFSENQETQYF. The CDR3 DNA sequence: TGCGCCAGCAGCTTTAGCGAGAACCAAGAGACCCAGTACTTC.

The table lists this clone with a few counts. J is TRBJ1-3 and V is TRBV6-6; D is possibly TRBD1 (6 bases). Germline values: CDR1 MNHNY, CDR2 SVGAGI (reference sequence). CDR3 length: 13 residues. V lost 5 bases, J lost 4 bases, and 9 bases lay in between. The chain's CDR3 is CASSQGPGNTIYF. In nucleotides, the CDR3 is TGTGCCAGCAGTCAGGGGCCCGGAAACACCATATATTTT.

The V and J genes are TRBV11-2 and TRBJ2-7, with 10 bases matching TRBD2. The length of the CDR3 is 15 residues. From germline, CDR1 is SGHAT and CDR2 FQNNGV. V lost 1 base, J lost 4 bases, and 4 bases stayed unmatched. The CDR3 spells CASSLAGTSDYEQYF. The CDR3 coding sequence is TGTGCCAGCAGCTTAGCTGGGACTAGCGATTACGAGCAGTACTTC.

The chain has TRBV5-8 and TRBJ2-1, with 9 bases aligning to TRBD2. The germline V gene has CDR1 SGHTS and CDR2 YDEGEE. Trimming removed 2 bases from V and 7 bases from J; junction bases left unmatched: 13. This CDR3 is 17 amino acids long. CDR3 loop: CASSFYSGRGLGNEQFF. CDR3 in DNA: TGTGCCAGCAGCTTCTATAGCGGGAGAGGCCTAGGGAATGAGCAGTTCTTC.

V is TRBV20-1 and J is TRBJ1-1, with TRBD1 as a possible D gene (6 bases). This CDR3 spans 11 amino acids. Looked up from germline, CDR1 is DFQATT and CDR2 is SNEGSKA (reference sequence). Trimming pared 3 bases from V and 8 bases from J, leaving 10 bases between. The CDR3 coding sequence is TGCAGTGCTAGGCGGACAGCCGAAGCTTTCTTT. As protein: CSARRTAEAFF.